What follows are 5 T cell receptor beta chains derived from one specimen sequenced in a study of human T cells and chemical hapten exposure. TCRdb used MiXCR to reprocess the RACE reads, holding one entry per CDR3 protein. This sample has under 450,000 distinct CDR3 sequences, with roughly 5% found just once. Time point noted: patch test 1, 2 weeks after DPC sensitization. Treatment denoted: therapeutic diphenylcyclopropenone sensitization with weekly scalp DPC. The sample in question was whole blood, obtained in connection with sensitization to the hapten diphenylcyclopropenone (DPC). The receptors stem from a woman aged 45-60 years with alopecia areata. Some clones in this sample may be carry-over from other donors' samples.

This clonotype was seen at least ten times. The chain uses TRBV20-1 and TRBJ1-2, with 8 positions matching TRBD1. This CDR3 contains 11 residues. Germline V gene sequence: CDR1 DFQATT, CDR2 SNEGSKA (reference sequence). After removal of 6 bases from V and 6 bases from J, the junction contained 3 bases not matched to a gene. The CDR3 spells CSAWTGHGYTF. The CDR3 DNA sequence: TGCAGTGCCTGGACAGGGCATGGCTACACCTTC.

Note on this clonotype: Possible read error: a much larger clone is one base away. The chain combines TRBV4-1 with TRBJ2-7, with D possibly matching TRBD1 (5 bases). Per the germline V gene, CDR1 is MGHRA and CDR2 is YSYEKL. V was pared by 0 bases and J by 9 bases, with 15 bases between. The CDR3 length is 14 residues. CDR3 in amino acids: CASSQEIQAWGQYF. The CDR3 DNA reads TGCGCCAGCAGCCAAGAGATACAGGCTTGGGGGCAGTACTTC.

This clonotype was seen ten or more times. Mismatch with germline at one junction end may stem from a read error. The rearrangement links TRBV20-1 to TRBJ1-1, with D tentatively TRBD1 (5 bases). The CDR3 consists of 13 residues. Per the germline V gene, CDR1 is DFQATT and CDR2 is SNEGSKA (reference sequence). The CDR3 bases are TGCAGTGCTAGAGAAGGGACGAACCCTGAAGCTTTCTTT. Its translation: CSAREGTNPEAFF.

The sample holds many counts of this clonotype. The rearrangement uses TRBV4-2 and TRBJ2-3, with a possible D match to TRBD2 (6 bases). Germline V gives CDR1 LGHNA, CDR2 YNFKEQ. V was shortened by 8 bases and J by 1 base, with 19 bases between the two germline ends. The CDR3 loop spans 16 amino acids. The CDR3 is CASGPSRETRTDTQYF. The CDR3 bases are TGTGCCAGCGGACCGAGCCGGGAGACCCGCACAGATACGCAGTATTTT.

The chain recombines TRBV2 with TRBJ2-3; TRBD2 matches 7 bases. The CDR3 is 15 residues long. After removal of 3 bases from V and 2 bases from J, the junction contained 5 bases not matched to a gene. CDR1 and CDR2 (germline): SNHLY, FYNNEI. CDR3 protein: CASSDATSITDTQYF. Written as DNA, the CDR3 is TGTGCCAGCAGTGATGCGACTAGCATCACAGATACGCAGTATTTT.